This T cell receptor beta chain came from a study of T cells in Graves' hyperthyroidism and ophthalmopathy. Study findings and constraints: Researchers report that a 13 V-J model separated ophthalmopathy from stable hyperthyroidism. The blood repertoire included most of the expanded thyroid clonotypes above 0.001.

Amplified regions were TCR beta CDR3 sequences from RNA transcripts. The TCR CDR3 was amplified in a first-round RT-PCR using the HTBI primer set. MiXCR, applied by TCRdb to the multiplex PCR reads, yields one record per CDR3 protein. The repertoire has around 690,000 distinct CDR3 sequences, 17% of them found once; the top ten carry roughly 15%. Per the germline V gene, CDR1 is SNHLY and CDR2 is FYNNEI. This CDR3 contains 13 residues. Points on this clonotype: The antigen is not known. The junction departs from germline at one end; a sequencing error may be responsible.

No progression to ophthalmopathy during 18 months of follow-up defined stable disease. The sample consisted of blood. This chain links TRBV2 with TRBJ2-7; D is unresolved. This TCR came from a man aged 50-59 years with Graves' hyperthyroidism. The CDR3 here is CASSSESSYEQCF. CDR3 DNA: TGTGCCAGCAGTTCCGAGAGCTCCTACGAGCAGTGCTTC.